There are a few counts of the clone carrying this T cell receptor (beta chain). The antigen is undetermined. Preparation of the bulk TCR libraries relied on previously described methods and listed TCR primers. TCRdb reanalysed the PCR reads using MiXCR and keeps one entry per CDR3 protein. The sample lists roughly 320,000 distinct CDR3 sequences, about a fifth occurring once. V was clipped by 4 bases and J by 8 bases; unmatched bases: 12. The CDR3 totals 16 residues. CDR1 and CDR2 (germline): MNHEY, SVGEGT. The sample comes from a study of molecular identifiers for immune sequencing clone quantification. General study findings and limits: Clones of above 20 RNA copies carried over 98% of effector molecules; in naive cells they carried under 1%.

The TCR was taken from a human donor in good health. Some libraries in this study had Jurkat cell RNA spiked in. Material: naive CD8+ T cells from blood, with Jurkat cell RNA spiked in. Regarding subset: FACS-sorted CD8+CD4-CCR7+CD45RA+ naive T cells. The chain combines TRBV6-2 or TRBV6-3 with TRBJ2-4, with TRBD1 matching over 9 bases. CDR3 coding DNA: TGTGCCAGCAGTTCTTTACAGGGGGCCCGCCAGGACATTCAGTACTTC. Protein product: CASSSLQGARQDIQYF.